This T cell receptor (beta chain) was retrieved from a study of shared clonotypes between healthy human individuals. For the study at large: Each donor contributed plates that comprised three CD4 naive, three CD4 memory, two CD8 naive and one CD8 memory. Study results and caveats: The naive CD4 repertoires of several donors were compared, and 5% to 6.5% of clonotypes were shared.

Germline-derived CDR1 and CDR2 are SGDLS and YYNGEE. V was trimmed by 0 bases and J by 0 bases, leaving 11 bases between them. The CDR3 sequence is 16 residues long. Assay execution proceeded at the deep level. The table came from immunoSEQ multiplex PCR; TCRdb's copy has only in-frame clones and leaves some out. This sample has over a million clones, with around 74% found just once. Remarks on this clone: What it binds is not known.

The chain employs TRBV9 and TRBJ2-3; tentative D call: TRBD2 (5 bases). The material sequenced was memory CD4+ T cells sorted from blood. Subset denoted: CD45RA-negative fraction. The clonotype originates from a man aged 18 to 29 in good health. CDR3 DNA: TGTGCCAGCAGCGTAGTGAGCGGTACTAGCACAGATACGCAGTATTTT. Its translation is CASSVVSGTSTDTQYF.